This TCR beta chain was identified during a study of CD8+ T cells in alopecia areata. Background on the study: Twice a day, 5 to 10 mg of oral tofacitinib was administered to treated patients. A 6-month period off drug followed tofacitinib, which lasted 6 to 18 months. Study-wide results and limits: Among the cells sequenced in scalp samples are also the resident alphabeta T cells of normal skin. Clonality in lesional scalp, especially alopecia totalis/universalis, exceeded that of normal scalp.

The CDR3 totals 12 residues. CDR1 is SQVTM, CDR2 ANQGSEA, per germline. Trimming removed 4 bases at V and 4 bases at J, with 10 bases between. Note on this clone: The antigen is not known.

From alopecia areata patients, lesional scalp punch biopsies and peripheral blood were collected. cDNA prepared by RNA extraction and subsequent reverse transcription served as the template for sequencing. Libraries were prepared by immunoSEQ multiplex PCR; TCRdb keeps only in-frame clonotypes and omits some of them. The data show 13,000 to 15,000 clones, 58% seen once. The material sequenced was skin, taken at week 0. The sequence was obtained from a human donor with alopecia areata. V usage is TRBV29-1 and J usage is TRBJ1-1, with a possible D match to TRBD1 (5 bases). In DNA form, the CDR3 reads TGCAGCGTTGGTGACGGGGGCACTGAAGCTTTCTTT. This translates into CSVGDGGTEAFF.